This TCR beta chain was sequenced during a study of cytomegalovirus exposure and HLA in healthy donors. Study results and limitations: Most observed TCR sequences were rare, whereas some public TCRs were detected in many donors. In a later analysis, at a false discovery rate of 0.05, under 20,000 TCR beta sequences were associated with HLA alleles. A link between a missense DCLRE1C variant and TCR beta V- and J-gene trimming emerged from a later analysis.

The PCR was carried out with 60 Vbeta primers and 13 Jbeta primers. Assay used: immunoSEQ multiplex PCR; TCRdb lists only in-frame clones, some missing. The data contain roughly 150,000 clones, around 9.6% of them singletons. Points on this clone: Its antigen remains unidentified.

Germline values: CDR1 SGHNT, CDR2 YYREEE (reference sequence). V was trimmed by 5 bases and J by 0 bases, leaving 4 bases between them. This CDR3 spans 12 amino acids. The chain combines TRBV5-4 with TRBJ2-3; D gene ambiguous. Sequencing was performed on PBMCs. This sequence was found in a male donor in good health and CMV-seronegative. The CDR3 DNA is TGTGCCAGCAGGAGTAGCACAGATACGCAGTATTTT. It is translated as CASRSSTDTQYF.